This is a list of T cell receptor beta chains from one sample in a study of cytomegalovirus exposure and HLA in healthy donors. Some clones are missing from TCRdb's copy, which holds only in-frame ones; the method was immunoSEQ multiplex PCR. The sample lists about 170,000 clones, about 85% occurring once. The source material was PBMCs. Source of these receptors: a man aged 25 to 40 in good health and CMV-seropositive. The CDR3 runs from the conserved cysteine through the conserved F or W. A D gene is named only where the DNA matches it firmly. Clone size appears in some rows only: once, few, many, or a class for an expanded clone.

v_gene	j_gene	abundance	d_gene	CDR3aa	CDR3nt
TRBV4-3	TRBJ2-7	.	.	CASSQAVAASNHEQYF	TGCGCCAGCAGCCAAGCCGTGGCTGCTAGCAACCACGAGCAGTACTTC
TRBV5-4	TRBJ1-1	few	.	CASSFGGSGMNTEAFF	TGTGCCAGCAGCTTTGGCGGGAGCGGCATGAACACTGAAGCTTTCTTT
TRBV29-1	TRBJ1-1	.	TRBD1	CSVRDSEAFF	TGCAGCGTCCGGGACAGTGAAGCTTTCTTT
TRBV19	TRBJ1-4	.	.	CASSMIGKADEKLFF	TGTGCCAGTAGTATGATCGGGAAGGCTGACGAAAAACTGTTTTTT
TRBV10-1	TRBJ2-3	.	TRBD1	CASSDGQGAGPQYF	TGCGCCAGCAGTGACGGACAGGGGGCCGGGCCGCAGTATTTT
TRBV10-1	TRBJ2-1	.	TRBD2	CASSEIGTRFGEQFF	TGCGCCAGCAGTGAGATCGGGACTAGATTCGGTGAGCAGTTCTTC
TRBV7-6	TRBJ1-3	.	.	CASSPQGLGNTIYF	TGTGCCAGCAGCCCCCAGGGGCTGGGAAACACCATATATTTT
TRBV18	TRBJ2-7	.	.	CASSPPSASPAEQYF	TGTGCCAGCTCACCACCCTCGGCTAGCCCCGCCGAGCAGTACTTC
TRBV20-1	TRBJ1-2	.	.	CSARIQYGYTF	TGCAGTGCTAGAATCCAGTATGGCTACACCTTC
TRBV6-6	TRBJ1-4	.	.	CASSPGDKDEKLFF	TGTGCCAGCAGTCCAGGGGACAAGGATGAAAAACTGTTTTTT
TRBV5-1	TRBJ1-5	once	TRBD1	CASSRWTGPNQPQHF	TGCGCCAGCAGCCGATGGACAGGACCCAATCAGCCCCAGCATTTT
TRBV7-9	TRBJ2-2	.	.	CASSFPTDYTGELFF	TGTGCCAGCAGCTTCCCGACAGACTACACCGGGGAGCTGTTTTTT
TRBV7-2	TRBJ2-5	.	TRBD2	CASSFGGRAETQYF	TGTGCCAGCAGCTTCGGCGGGAGGGCGGAGACCCAGTACTTC
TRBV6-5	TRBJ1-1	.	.	CASSYDRSTAEAFF	TGTGCCAGCAGTTACGATAGAAGCACAGCAGAAGCTTTCTTT
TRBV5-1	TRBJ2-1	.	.	CASSWQGGAYNEQFF	TGCGCCAGCAGCTGGCAAGGGGGAGCCTACAATGAGCAGTTCTTC
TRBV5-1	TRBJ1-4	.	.	CASSFGGVNEKLFF	TGCGCCAGCAGCTTCGGAGGCGTTAATGAAAAACTGTTTTTT
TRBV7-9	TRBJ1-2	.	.	CASSNDFRELNYGYTF	TGTGCCAGCAGCAATGACTTCAGGGAACTAAACTATGGCTACACCTTC
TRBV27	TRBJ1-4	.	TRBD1	CASSFDRVNEKLFF	TGTGCCAGCAGTTTTGACAGGGTTAATGAAAAACTGTTTTTT
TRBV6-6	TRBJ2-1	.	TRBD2	CASSYTGTSGRSEQFF	TGTGCCAGCAGTTACACCGGGACTAGCGGGAGAAGTGAGCAGTTCTTC
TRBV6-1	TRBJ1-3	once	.	CASSPRGLSGNTIYF	TGTGCCAGCAGTCCCCGGGGACTCTCTGGAAACACCATATATTTT
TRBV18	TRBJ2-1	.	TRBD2	CASSPERGLAVNNEQFF	TGTGCCAGCTCACCAGAGCGGGGACTAGCGGTGAACAATGAGCAGTTCTTC
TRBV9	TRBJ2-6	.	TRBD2	CASSVAIGLAGSGANVLTF	TGTGCCAGCAGCGTAGCTATAGGACTAGCGGGAAGTGGGGCCAACGTCCTGACTTTC
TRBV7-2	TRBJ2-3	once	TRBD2	CASSLTSGSPPDTQYF	TGTGCCAGCAGCTTGACTAGCGGGAGTCCCCCAGATACGCAGTATTTT